This T cell receptor beta chain was profiled in a study of a mutant IDH1 vaccine in newly diagnosed glioma. Across the whole study: Treated patients showed a male proportion of approximately 60%, a female proportion of about 38%, and a mean age of approximately 40 years.

The CDR3 totals 14 residues. V lost 6 bases to trimming and J lost 6 bases; unmatched junction nucleotides: 7. Per germline, CDR1 MNHNS and CDR2 SASEGT. Findings and limits, study-wide: Pseudoprogression seemed unrelated to changes in top peripheral T cell clonotypes.

As for time point: week 23, last vaccination. Every vaccine dose comprised 300 ug of mutant IDH1 20-mer peptide plus topical imiquimod. To note about this clone: Its antigen is unknown.

The assay was immunoSEQ multiplex PCR, and TCRdb's table has in-frame clones only and misses some. This sample carries tens of thousands of clones, about 90% of them seen once, and the ten largest clones take about 1.5%. The TCR originated in a middle-aged man with glioma. This chain connects TRBV6-1 to TRBJ2-7; 11 positions agree with TRBD2. The material was PBMCs, obtained from a glioma patient whose treatment included an IDH1 peptide vaccine. The CDR3 coding sequence is TGTGCCAGCAGGAGTAGCGGGAGGGCCCGCGAGCAGTACTTC. It is translated as CASRSSGRAREQYF.